The rows below give T cell receptor beta chains drawn from one sample of a study of CD8 T cells in Susac syndrome. TCRdb called the immunoSEQ multiplex PCR reads again in MiXCR, with one record for every CDR3 protein. The sample includes hundreds of thousands of distinct CDR3 sequences, roughly 85% of them seen just once. The material sequenced was CD8+ T cells from PBMCs. Receptors were obtained from a human donor with multiple sclerosis. The CDR3 runs from the conserved cysteine through the conserved F or W. Fields, in order: clone size, J gene, V gene, D gene, CDR3 protein, CDR3 DNA. The D gene is left open where the match is weak. The listing skips clone size in some rows; elsewhere it reads once, few, many or a size class.

. | TRBJ2-5 | TRBV28 | . | CASSLVGGGETQYF | TGTGCCAGCAGTTTAGTGGGTGGGGGTGAGACCCAGTACTTC
. | TRBJ1-6 | TRBV9 | . | CASSNRRAGSLHF | TGTGCCAGCAGCAATAGACGAGCCGGATCCCTCCACTTT
. | TRBJ2-1 | TRBV29-1 | . | CSVEEVLRGALGNEQFF | TGCAGCGTTGAAGAGGTGCTTCGGGGGGCGCTAGGGAATGAGCAGTTCTTC
. | TRBJ1-4 | TRBV6-5 | . | CASSYLGESNEKLFF | TGTGCCAGCAGTTACCTCGGGGAATCTAATGAAAAACTGTTTTTT
. | TRBJ2-7 | TRBV6-4 | TRBD2 | CASSDSARTSGGNYEQYF | TGTGCCAGCAGTGACTCGGCCCGGACTAGCGGGGGGAACTACGAGCAGTACTTC
. | TRBJ1-2 | TRBV19 | . | CASIGLRASYGYTF | TGTGCCAGCATAGGATTGAGGGCGAGCTATGGCTACACCTTC
. | TRBJ2-7 | TRBV7-9 | TRBD1 | CASSVGTAARNEQYF | TGTGCCAGCAGCGTGGGGACAGCAGCCAGGAACGAGCAGTACTTC
once | TRBJ2-1 | TRBV27 | . | CASSSSTAYNEQFF | TGTGCCAGCAGTTCCTCTACGGCTTACAATGAGCAGTTCTTC
once | TRBJ2-7 | TRBV27 | TRBD2 | CASTAGGSYEQYF | TGTGCCAGCACCGCGGGAGGGTCCTACGAGCAGTACTTC
once | TRBJ2-1 | TRBV25-1 | TRBD1 | CASSVGQEGVDNEQFF | TGTGCCAGCAGTGTGGGACAGGAGGGGGTTGACAATGAGCAGTTCTTC
. | TRBJ1-1 | TRBV2 | TRBD1 | CASTPGQLNQHTEAFF | TGTGCCAGCACACCGGGACAGTTAAACCAGCATACTGAAGCTTTCTTT
. | TRBJ2-1 | TRBV24-1 | TRBD2 | CATSDDYAGLAGRSYNEQFF | TGTGCCACCAGTGATGATTACGCGGGACTAGCGGGCCGATCCTACAATGAGCAGTTCTTC
few | TRBJ2-3 | TRBV6-5 | . | CASTFRIMGTDTQYF | TGTGCCAGCACTTTCAGGATTATGGGAACAGATACGCAGTATTTT
. | TRBJ2-7 | TRBV7-9 | . | CASTPLHSYEQYF | TGTGCCAGCACCCCCCTTCATTCCTACGAGCAGTACTTC
. | TRBJ2-3 | TRBV5-6 | . | CASSFRLHTTDTQYF | TGTGCCAGCAGCTTCCGGCTTCACACCACAGATACGCAGTATTTT
. | TRBJ2-2 | TRBV7-6 | TRBD2 | CASSFGLALLNTGELFF | TGTGCCAGCAGCTTCGGACTAGCACTTTTGAACACCGGGGAGCTGTTTTTT
. | TRBJ2-5 | TRBV5-1 | . | CASSSHLLANQETQYF | TGCGCCAGCAGCTCCCACCTACTAGCTAACCAAGAGACCCAGTACTTC
. | TRBJ2-5 | TRBV14 | TRBD2 | CASSQGWTSGMRETQYF | TGTGCCAGCAGCCAAGGTTGGACTAGCGGGATGCGGGAGACCCAGTACTTC
. | TRBJ2-5 | TRBV7-9 | . | CASSFSMETQYF | TGTGCCAGCAGCTTTTCGATGGAGACCCAGTACTTC
. | TRBJ1-5 | TRBV25-1 | TRBD1 | CASSEGTGDSNQPQHF | TGTGCCAGCAGTGAGGGGACAGGGGATAGCAATCAGCCCCAGCATTTT
. | TRBJ1-1 | TRBV7-2 | . | CASSLVTEAFF | TGTGCCAGCAGCTTAGTCACTGAAGCTTTCTTT
. | TRBJ2-2 | TRBV6-1 | . | CASSGELFF | TGTGCCAGCTCGGGGGAGCTGTTTTTT
. | TRBJ2-1 | TRBV2 | TRBD2 | CAGSWAGGYNEQFF | TGTGCCGGATCCTGGGCGGGGGGCTACAATGAGCAGTTCTTC
. | TRBJ1-4 | TRBV27 | . | CASSRRGRGNEKLFF | TGTGCCAGCAGTCGTCGGGGTCGGGGTAATGAAAAACTGTTTTTT
. | TRBJ1-5 | TRBV9 | TRBD1 | CASSAGQGPQPQHF | TGTGCCAGCAGCGCAGGACAGGGCCCTCAGCCCCAGCATTTT
. | TRBJ2-7 | TRBV7-9 | TRBD2 | CASSRTSSSSYEQYF | TGTGCCAGCAGTCGGACTAGCTCCAGCTCCTACGAGCAGTACTTC
. | TRBJ2-7 | TRBV28 | . | CASSLFGRIGEQYF | TGTGCCAGCAGTTTATTTGGTCGAATCGGCGAGCAGTACTTC
. | TRBJ2-1 | TRBV10-1 | TRBD2 | CASSDPVQAGGPYNEQFF | TGCGCCAGCAGTGACCCCGTCCAAGCGGGAGGGCCCTACAATGAGCAGTTCTTC
. | TRBJ2-5 | TRBV7-9 | . | CASSGGKTQYF | TGTGCCAGCAGCGGGGGGAAGACCCAGTACTTC
few | TRBJ2-5 | TRBV2 | . | CASSVDQETQYF | TGTGCCAGCAGTGTAGACCAAGAGACCCAGTACTTC
. | TRBJ1-5 | TRBV3-1 | . | CASSQGGAINQPQHF | TGTGCCAGCAGCCAAGGAGGGGCCATAAATCAGCCCCAGCATTTT